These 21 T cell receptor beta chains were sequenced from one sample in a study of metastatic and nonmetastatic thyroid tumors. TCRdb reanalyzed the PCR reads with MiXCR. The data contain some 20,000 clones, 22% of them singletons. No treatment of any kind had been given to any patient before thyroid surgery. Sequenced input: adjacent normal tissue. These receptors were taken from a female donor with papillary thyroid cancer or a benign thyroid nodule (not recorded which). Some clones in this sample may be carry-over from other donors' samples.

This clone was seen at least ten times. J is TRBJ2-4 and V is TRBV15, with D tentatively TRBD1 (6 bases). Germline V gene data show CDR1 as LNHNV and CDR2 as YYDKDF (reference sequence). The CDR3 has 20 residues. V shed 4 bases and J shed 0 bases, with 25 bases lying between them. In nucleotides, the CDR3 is TGTGCCACCAGCATCCACCCCACAGGGACACCTCTTTTAGCCAAAAACATTCAGTACTTC. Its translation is CATSIHPTGTPLLAKNIQYF. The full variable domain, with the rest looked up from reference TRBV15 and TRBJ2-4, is DAMVIQNPRYQVTQFGKPVTLSCSQTLNHNVMYWYQQKSSQAPKLLFHYYDKDFNNEADTPDNFQSRRPNTSFCFLDIRSPGLGDTAMYLCATSIHPTGTPLLAKNIQYFGAGTRLSVL.

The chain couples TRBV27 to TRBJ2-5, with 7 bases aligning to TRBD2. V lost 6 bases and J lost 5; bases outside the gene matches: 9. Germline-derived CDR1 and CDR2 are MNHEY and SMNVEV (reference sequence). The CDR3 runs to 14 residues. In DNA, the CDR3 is TGTGCCAGCAGCCGGCCGGGAGCGGGGGAGACCCAGTACTTC. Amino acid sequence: CASSRPGAGETQYF.

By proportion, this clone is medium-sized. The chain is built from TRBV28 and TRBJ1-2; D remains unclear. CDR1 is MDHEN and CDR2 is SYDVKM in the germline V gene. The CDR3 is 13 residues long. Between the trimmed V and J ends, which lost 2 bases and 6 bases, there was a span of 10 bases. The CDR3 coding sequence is TGTGCCAGCAGTTTAGGGCGGAGCGATGGCTACACCTTC. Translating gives CASSLGRSDGYTF.

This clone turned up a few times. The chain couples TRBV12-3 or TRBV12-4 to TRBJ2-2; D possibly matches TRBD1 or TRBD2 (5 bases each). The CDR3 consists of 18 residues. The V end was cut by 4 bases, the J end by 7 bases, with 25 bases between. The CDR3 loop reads CASSWGILVGEGSGELFF. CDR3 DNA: TGTGCCAGCAGTTGGGGGATACTAGTTGGCGAGGGGAGCGGGGAGCTGTTTTTT.

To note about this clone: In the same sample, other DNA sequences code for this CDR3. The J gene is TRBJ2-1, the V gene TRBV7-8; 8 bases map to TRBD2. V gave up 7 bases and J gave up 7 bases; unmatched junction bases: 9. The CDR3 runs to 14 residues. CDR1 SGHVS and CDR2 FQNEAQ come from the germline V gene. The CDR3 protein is CASTAGGVGNEQFF. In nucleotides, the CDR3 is TGTGCCAGCACGGCGGGAGGAGTTGGGAATGAGCAGTTCTTC.

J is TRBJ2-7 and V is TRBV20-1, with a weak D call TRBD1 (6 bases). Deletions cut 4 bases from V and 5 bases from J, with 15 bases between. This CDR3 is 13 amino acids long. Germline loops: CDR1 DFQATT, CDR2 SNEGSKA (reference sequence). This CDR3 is CSATQGTGNEQYF. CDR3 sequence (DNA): TGCAGTGCTACCCAAGGCACAGGGAACGAGCAGTACTTC.

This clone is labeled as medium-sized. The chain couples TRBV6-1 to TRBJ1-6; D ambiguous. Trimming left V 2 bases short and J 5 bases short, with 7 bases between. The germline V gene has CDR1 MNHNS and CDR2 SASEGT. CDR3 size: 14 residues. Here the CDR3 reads CASSELGDNSPLHF. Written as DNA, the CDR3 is TGTGCCAGCAGTGAACTGGGAGATAATTCACCCCTCCACTTT.

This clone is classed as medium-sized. CDR3 coding DNA: TGTGCCAGCAGCACCGGACTTGGCTACACCTTC. Protein: CASSTGLGYTF. The V gene is TRBV7-9, the J gene TRBJ1-2; no clear D. CDR3 size: 11 residues. From germline, CDR1 is SEHNR and CDR2 FQNEAQ (reference sequence). The V gene lost 5 bases and the J gene lost 7 bases, with 8 bases spanning the gap.

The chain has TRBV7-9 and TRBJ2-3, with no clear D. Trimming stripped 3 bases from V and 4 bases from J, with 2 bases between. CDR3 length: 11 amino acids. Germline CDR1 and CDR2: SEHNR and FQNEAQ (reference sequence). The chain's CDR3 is CASSFPDTQYF. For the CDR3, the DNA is TGTGCCAGCAGCTTCCCAGATACGCAGTATTTT. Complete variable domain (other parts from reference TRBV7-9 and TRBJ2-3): DTGVSQNPRHKITKRGQNVTFRCDPISEHNRLYWYRQTLGQGPEFLTYFQNEAQLEKSRLLSDRFSAERPKGSFSTLEIQRTEQGDSAMYLCASSFPDTQYFGPGTRLTVL.

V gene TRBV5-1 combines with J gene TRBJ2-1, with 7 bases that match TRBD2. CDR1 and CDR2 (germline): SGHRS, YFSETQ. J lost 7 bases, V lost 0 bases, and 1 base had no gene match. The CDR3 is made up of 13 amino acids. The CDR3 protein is CASSLGTSNEQFF. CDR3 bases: TGCGCCAGCAGCTTGGGGACTAGTAATGAGCAGTTCTTC.

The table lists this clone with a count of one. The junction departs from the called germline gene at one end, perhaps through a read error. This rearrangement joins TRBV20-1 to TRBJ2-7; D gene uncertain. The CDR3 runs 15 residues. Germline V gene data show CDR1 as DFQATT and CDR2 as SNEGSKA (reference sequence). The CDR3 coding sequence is TGCATTGCTAGTCGCAAGTTGGTGAGGATCGACGAGCAATACTTC. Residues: CIASRKLVRIDEQYF.

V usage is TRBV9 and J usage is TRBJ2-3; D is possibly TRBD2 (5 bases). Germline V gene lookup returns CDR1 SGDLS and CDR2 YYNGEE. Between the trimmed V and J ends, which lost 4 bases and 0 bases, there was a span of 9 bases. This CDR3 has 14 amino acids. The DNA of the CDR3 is TGTGCCAGCAGCCCGTGGACTAGCACAGATACGCAGTATTTT. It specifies CASSPWTSTDTQYF.

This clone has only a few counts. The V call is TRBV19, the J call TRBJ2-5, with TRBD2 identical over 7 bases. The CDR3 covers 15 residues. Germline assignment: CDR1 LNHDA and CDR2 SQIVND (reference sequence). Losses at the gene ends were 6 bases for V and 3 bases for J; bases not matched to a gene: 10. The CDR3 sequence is CASSDLGGREETQYF. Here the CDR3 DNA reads TGTGCCAGTAGCGACCTCGGGGGGAGAGAAGAGACCCAGTACTTC. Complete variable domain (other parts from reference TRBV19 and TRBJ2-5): DGGITQSPKYLFRKEGQNVTLSCEQNLNHDAMYWYRQDPGQGLRLIYYSQIVNDFQKGDIAEGYSVSREKKESFPLTVTSAQKNPTAFYLCASSDLGGREETQYFGPGTRLLVL.

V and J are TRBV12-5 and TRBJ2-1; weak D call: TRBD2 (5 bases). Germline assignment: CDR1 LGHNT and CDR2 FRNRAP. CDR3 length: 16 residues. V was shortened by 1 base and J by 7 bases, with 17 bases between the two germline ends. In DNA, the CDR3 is TGTGCTAGTGGTTTGGCCCGGACTCGCGCCCCAAATGAGCAGTTCTTC. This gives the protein CASGLARTRAPNEQFF.

The DNA of the CDR3 is TGTGCCAGCAGTTTCTCGGGACAGGGATGGTATGGCTACACCTTC. Translation: CASSFSGQGWYGYTF. The chain couples TRBV6-5 to TRBJ1-2; the match to TRBD1 covers 9 bases. The junction had 8 bases not matched to a gene; V was cut back by 4 bases and J by 5 bases. Looked up from germline, CDR1 is MNHEY and CDR2 is SVGAGI. This CDR3 region has 15 residues.

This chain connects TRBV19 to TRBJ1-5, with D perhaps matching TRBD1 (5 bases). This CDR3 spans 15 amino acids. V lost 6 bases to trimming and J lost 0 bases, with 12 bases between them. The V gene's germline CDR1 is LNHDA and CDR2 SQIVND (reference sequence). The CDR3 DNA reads TGTGCCAGTAGAGGACAACAGGCTAGCAATCAGCCCCAGCATTTT. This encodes CASRGQQASNQPQHF.

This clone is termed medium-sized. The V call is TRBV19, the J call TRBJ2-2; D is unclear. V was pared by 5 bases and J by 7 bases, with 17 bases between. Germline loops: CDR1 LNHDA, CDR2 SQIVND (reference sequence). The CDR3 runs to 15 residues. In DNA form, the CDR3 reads TGTGCCAGTAGTTTTGAGGCGGTATGGGGCGGGGAGCTGTTTTTT. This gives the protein CASSFEAVWGGELFF.

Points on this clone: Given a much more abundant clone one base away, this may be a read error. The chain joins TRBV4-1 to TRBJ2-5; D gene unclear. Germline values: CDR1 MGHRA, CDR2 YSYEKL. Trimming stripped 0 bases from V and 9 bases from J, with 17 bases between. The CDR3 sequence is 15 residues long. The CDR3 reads CASSQDPQMEWAQYF. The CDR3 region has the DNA TGCGCCAGCAGCCAAGATCCCCAGATGGAGTGGGCCCAGTACTTC.

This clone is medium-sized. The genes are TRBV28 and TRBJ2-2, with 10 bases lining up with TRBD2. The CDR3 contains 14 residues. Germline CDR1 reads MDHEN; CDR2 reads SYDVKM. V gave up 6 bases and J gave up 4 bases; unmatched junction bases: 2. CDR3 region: CASSTSGVTGELFF. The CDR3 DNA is TGTGCCAGCAGCACTAGCGGGGTCACCGGGGAGCTGTTTTTT.

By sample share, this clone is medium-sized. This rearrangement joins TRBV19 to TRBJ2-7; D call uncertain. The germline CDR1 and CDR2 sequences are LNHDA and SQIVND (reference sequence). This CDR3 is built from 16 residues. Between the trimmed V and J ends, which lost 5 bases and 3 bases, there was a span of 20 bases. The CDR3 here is CASSRLAPRVGYEQYF. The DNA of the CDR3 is TGTGCCAGTAGTCGGTTGGCACCAAGAGTGGGCTACGAGCAGTACTTC.

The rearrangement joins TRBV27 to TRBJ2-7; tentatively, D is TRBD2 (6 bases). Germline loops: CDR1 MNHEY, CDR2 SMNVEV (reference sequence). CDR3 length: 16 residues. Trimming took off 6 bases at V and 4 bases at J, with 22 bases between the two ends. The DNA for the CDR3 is TGTGCCAGCAGCTATAGCGGTGGCCACCCTGGATACGAGCAGTACTTC. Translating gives CASSYSGGHPGYEQYF.